Presented here are 12 T cell receptor beta chains from one specimen sequenced in a study of T cells in localized non-small cell lung cancer. The repertoire was sequenced with immunoSEQ multiplex PCR; TCRdb's copy has only in-frame clones and lacks some. The data contain 64,000 or so clones, 75% to 90% of them singletons. Sequencing used peripheral blood, obtained before any cancer treatment. The receptors here all came from a woman aged 40-70 years with stage I lung adenocarcinoma.

This chain uses TRBV4-1 with TRBJ1-2; D perhaps matches TRBD1 (6 bases). V was cut by 0 bases and J by 4 bases, with 15 bases left in between. This CDR3 region has 16 residues. The germline V gene encodes CDR1 MGHRA and CDR2 YSYEKL. CDR3 nucleotide sequence: TGCGCCAGCAGCCAAGATCTACGGCCAGGGGCCTATGGCTACACCTTC. This translates into CASSQDLRPGAYGYTF.

The V gene is TRBV7-3, the J gene TRBJ2-5; D unresolved. V lost 4 bases to trimming and J lost 5 bases, with 11 bases between them. The CDR3 covers 13 residues. The germline gives CDR1 SGHTA, CDR2 FQGTGA. CDR3 sequence reads: CASSSLHAETQYF. The CDR3 coding sequence is TGTGCCAGCAGCTCGCTGCATGCGGAGACCCAGTACTTC. Combining the CDR3 with reference TRBV7-3 and TRBJ2-5 gives the whole variable domain GAGVSQTPSNKVTEKGKYVELRCDPISGHTALYWYRQSLGQGPEFLIYFQGTGAADDSGLPNDRFFAVRPEGSVSTLKIQRTERGDSAVYLCASSSLHAETQYFGPGTRLLVL.

This clone was recorded only once. The chain employs TRBV7-6 and TRBJ2-2; D remains unclear. Germline V lookup: CDR1 SGHVS, CDR2 FNYEAQ. This CDR3 is 17 amino acids long. V was clipped by 5 bases and J by 2 bases, with 18 bases between them. Here the CDR3 DNA reads TGTGCCAGCAGCCGACGCTATGGCCAGCTAAACACCGGGGAGCTGTTTTTT. Translation gives CASSRRYGQLNTGELFF. The full variable domain, completed using reference TRBV7-6 and TRBJ2-2, is GAGVSQSPRYKVTKRGQDVALRCDPISGHVSLYWYRQALGQGPEFLTYFNYEAQQDKSGLPNDRFSAERPEGSISTLTIQRTEQRDSAMYRCASSRRYGQLNTGELFFGEGSRLTVL.

The rearrangement uses TRBV2 and TRBJ1-2; maybe TRBD1 (5 bases). The germline V gene has CDR1 SNHLY and CDR2 FYNNEI. This CDR3 has 15 residues. V lost 6 bases, J lost 13 bases, and 27 bases lay in between. CDR3 region: CASSAPPGNGALGTF. The CDR3 bases are TGTGCCAGCAGCGCCCCCCCAGGGAATGGGGCCCTGGGCACCTTC.

This clone was counted once. The chain uses TRBV6-1 and TRBJ1-1, with D tentatively TRBD1 (6 bases). Trimming left V 6 bases short and J 6 bases short, with 14 bases between. CDR1 is MNHNS, CDR2 SASEGT, per germline. The CDR3 is 13 amino acids. The CDR3 nucleotides read TGTGCCAGCAGGGACAGTCTTGGCGCTGAAGCTTTCTTT. Its protein product is CASRDSLGAEAFF.

The V and J genes are TRBV28 and TRBJ2-7; D tentatively fits TRBD1 or TRBD2 (5 bases each). Trimming removed 6 bases at V and 2 bases at J, with 32 bases between. Looked up from germline, CDR1 is MDHEN and CDR2 is SYDVKM. CDR3 length: 20 residues. CDR3 DNA: TGTGCCAGCAGCCCCTGGCGTGAGAGCGGAGTTTCCCAGGGCCCCTACGAGCAGTACTTC. It encodes CASSPWRESGVSQGPYEQYF.

The chain recombines TRBV9 with TRBJ2-1, with TRBD2 identical over 13 bases. Germline V gene lookup returns CDR1 SGDLS and CDR2 YYNGEE. J gave up 9 bases and V 4 bases, and 16 bases lay outside the gene matches. CDR3 size: 18 residues. CDR3 region: CASSPTSLLAGGGGEQFF. DNA of the CDR3: TGTGCCAGCAGCCCGACCTCCTTACTAGCGGGAGGGGGCGGTGAGCAGTTCTTC. Full variable domain (outside the CDR3, taken from reference TRBV9 and TRBJ2-1): DSGVTQTPKHLITATGQRVTLRCSPRSGDLSVYWYQQSLDQGLQFLIQYYNGEERAKGNILERFSAQQFPDLHSELNLSSLELGDSALYFCASSPTSLLAGGGGEQFFGPGTRLTVL.

This chain connects TRBV6-6 to TRBJ2-7; 11 bases are shared with TRBD2. After removal of 10 bases from V and 2 bases from J, the junction contained 4 bases not matched to a gene. The CDR3 length is 13 residues. CDR1 is MNHNY, CDR2 SVGAGI, per germline (reference sequence). The CDR3 here is CATGTSGTYEQYF. The CDR3, as DNA: TGTGCCACCGGGACTAGCGGAACCTACGAGCAGTACTTC.

This clone came up a few times. The chain recombines TRBV14 with TRBJ2-2, with 7 bases fitting TRBD1. Germline CDR1 is SGHDN and CDR2 is FVKESK. The CDR3 is 17 residues long. Trimming cost V 3 bases and J 4 bases; bases outside gene matches: 11. CDR3 sequence: CASSQAPGQRLTGELFF. The DNA of the CDR3 is TGTGCCAGCAGCCAGGCTCCGGGACAGAGACTCACCGGGGAGCTGTTTTTT.

V is TRBV2 and J is TRBJ1-5; D gene unclear. Germline assignment: CDR1 SNHLY and CDR2 FYNNEI. V lost 11 bases and J lost 0, with 17 bases in between. CDR3 length: 15 amino acids. The CDR3 bases are TGTGCCGCCCAGAGCACGGCTCATAGCAATCAGCCCCAGCATTTT. It is translated as CAAQSTAHSNQPQHF. The whole variable domain, remainder taken from reference TRBV2 and TRBJ1-5, is EPEVTQTPSHQVTQMGQEVILRCVPISNHLYFYWYRQILGQKVEFLVSFYNNEISEKSEIFDDQFSVERPDGSNFTLKIRSTKLEDSAMYFCAAQSTAHSNQPQHFGDGTRLSIL.

J is TRBJ1-2 and V is TRBV6-5, with D unresolved. This CDR3 has 14 residues. Per the germline V gene, CDR1 is MNHEY and CDR2 is SVGAGI. Trimming shortened V by 7 bases and J by 8 bases, and 20 bases separated the two germline ends. CDR3 DNA sequence: TGTGCCAGCACCTCAAACGGACCTCTGAGGGGCTACACCTTC. This encodes CASTSNGPLRGYTF.

CDR3 bases: TGTGCCAGCAGTCCCGGCCAGGGGGCCAAGACAGATACGCAGTATTTT. Translating it yields CASSPGQGAKTDTQYF. The chain employs TRBV28 and TRBJ2-3; TRBD1 agrees at 8 bases. This CDR3 comprises 16 residues. J was trimmed by 3 bases and V by 5 bases; bases with no gene match: 10. Looked up from germline, CDR1 is MDHEN and CDR2 is SYDVKM.